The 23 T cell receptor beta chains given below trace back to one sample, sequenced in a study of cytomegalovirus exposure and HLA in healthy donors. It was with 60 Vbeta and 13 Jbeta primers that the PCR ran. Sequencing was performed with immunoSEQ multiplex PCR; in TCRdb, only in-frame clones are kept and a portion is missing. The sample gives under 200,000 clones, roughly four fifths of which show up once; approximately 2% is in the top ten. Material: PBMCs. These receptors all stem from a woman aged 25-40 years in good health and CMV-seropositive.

The CDR3 spells CASSYGQLGTGELFF. CDR3 nucleotide sequence: TGTGCCAGCAGTTACGGACAGCTCGGCACCGGGGAGCTGTTTTTT. The gene calls are TRBV6-5 and TRBJ2-2; possibly TRBD1 for D (6 bases). The germline V and J ends were trimmed by 2 bases and 4 bases, with 11 bases remaining between them. Per the germline V gene, CDR1 is MNHEY and CDR2 is SVGAGI. The CDR3 sequence is 15 residues long.

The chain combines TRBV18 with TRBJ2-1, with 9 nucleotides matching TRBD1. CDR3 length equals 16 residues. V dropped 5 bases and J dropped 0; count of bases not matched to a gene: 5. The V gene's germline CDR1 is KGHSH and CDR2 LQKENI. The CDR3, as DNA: TGTGCCAGCTCATCTACAGGGGGCGTCTCCTACAATGAGCAGTTCTTC. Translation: CASSSTGGVSYNEQFF.

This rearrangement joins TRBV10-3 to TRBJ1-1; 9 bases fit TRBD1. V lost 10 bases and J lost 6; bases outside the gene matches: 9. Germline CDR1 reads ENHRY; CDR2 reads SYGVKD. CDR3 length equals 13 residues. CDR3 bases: TGTGCCACCGGACAGGGGATCTCGGCTGAAGCTTTCTTT. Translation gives CATGQGISAEAFF.

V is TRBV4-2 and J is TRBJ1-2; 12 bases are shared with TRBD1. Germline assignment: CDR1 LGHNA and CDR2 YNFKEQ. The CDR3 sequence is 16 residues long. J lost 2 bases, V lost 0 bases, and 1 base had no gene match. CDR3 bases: TGTGCCAGCAGCCAAGAGGGGACAGGGGGCAACTATGGCTACACCTTC. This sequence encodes CASSQEGTGGNYGYTF.

The CDR3 region is CASSLQGPDGYTF. The CDR3 DNA reads as TGTGCCAGCAGCTTACAGGGTCCGGATGGCTACACCTTC. The gene calls are TRBV7-9 and TRBJ1-2, with a weak D call TRBD1 (5 bases). There are 13 residues in the CDR3. Trimming removed 2 bases at V and 6 bases at J, with 10 bases between. Germline assignment: CDR1 SEHNR and CDR2 FQNEAQ (reference sequence).

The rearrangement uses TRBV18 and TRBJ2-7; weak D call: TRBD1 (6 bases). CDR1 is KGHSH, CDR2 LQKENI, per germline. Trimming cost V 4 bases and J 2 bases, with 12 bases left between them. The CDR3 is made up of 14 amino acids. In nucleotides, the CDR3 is TGTGCCAGCTCACTCCGGGACAATGCCTACGAGCAGTACTTC. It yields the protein CASSLRDNAYEQYF.

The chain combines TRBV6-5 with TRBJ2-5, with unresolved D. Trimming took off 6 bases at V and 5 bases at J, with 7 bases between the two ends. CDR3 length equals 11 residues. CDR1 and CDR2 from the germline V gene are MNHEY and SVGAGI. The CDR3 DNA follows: TGTGCCAGCAGCTTCGCGGAGACCCAGTACTTC. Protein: CASSFAETQYF.

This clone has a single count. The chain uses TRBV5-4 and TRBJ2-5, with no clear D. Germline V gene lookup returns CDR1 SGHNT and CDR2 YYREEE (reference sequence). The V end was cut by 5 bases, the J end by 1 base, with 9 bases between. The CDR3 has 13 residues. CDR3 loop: CASSIRSQETQYF. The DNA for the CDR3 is TGTGCCAGCAGTATCCGGAGCCAAGAGACCCAGTACTTC.

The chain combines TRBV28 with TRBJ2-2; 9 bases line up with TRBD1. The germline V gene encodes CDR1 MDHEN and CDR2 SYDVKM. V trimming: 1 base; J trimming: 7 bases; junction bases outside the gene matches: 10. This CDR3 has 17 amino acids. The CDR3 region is CASSLSRGQGFVGELFF. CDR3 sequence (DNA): TGTGCCAGCAGTTTATCAAGGGGACAGGGTTTCGTCGGGGAGCTGTTTTTT.

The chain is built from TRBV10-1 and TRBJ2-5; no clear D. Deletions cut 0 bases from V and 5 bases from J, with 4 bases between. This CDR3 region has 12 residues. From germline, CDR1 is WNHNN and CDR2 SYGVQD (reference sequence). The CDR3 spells CASSESEETQYF. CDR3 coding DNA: TGCGCCAGCAGTGAGTCCGAGGAGACCCAGTACTTC.

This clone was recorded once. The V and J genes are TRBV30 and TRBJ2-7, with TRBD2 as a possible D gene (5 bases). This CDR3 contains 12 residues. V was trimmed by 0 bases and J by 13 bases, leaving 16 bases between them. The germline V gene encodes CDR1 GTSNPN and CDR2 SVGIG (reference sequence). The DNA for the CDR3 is TGTGCCTGGAGTGTACGAGGAGGCAGGCCATACTTC. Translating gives CAWSVRGGRPYF.

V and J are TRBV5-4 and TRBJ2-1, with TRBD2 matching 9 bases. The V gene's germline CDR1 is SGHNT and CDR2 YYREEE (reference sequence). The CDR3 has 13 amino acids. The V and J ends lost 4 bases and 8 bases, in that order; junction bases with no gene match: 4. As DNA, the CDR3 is TGTGCCAGCAGCCCCAGACTAGCGGATGAGCAGTTCTTC. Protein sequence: CASSPRLADEQFF.

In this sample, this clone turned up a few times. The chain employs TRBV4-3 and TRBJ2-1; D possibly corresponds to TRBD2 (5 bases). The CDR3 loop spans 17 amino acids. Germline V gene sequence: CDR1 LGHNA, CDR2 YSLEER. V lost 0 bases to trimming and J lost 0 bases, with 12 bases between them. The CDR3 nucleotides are TGCGCCAGCAGCCAAGATAGCGTGGGGAGCTCCTACAATGAGCAGTTCTTC. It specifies CASSQDSVGSSYNEQFF.

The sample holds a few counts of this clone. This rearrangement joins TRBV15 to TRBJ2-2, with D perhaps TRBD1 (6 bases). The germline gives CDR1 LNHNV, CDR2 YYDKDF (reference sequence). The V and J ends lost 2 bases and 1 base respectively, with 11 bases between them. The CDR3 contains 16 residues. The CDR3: CATSRLQGMNTGELFF. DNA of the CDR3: TGTGCCACCAGCAGATTGCAGGGGATGAACACCGGGGAGCTGTTTTTT.

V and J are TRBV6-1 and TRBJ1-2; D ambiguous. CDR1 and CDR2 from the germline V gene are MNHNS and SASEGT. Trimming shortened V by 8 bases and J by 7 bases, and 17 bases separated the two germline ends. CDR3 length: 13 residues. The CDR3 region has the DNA TGTGCCAGCGCGGAGGGTTGGACCTTTGGCTACACCTTC. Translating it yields CASAEGWTFGYTF.

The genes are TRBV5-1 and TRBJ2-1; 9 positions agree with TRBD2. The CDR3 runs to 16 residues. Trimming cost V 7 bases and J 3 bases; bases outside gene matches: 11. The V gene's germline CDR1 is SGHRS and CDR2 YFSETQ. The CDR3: CASGVGAGGFYNEQFF. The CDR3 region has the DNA TGCGCCAGCGGGGTAGGAGCGGGGGGTTTCTACAATGAGCAGTTCTTC.

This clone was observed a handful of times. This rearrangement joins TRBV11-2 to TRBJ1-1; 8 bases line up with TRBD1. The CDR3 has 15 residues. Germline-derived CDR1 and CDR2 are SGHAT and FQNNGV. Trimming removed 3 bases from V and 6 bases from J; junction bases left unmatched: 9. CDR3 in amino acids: CASSFRQGRVSEAFF. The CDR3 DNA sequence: TGTGCCAGCAGCTTCCGACAGGGGAGAGTATCTGAAGCTTTCTTT. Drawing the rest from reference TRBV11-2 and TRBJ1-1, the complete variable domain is EAGVAQSPRYKIIEKRQSVAFWCNPISGHATLYWYQQILGQGPKLLIQFQNNGVVDDSQLPKDRFSAERLKGVDSTLKIQPAKLEDSAVYLCASSFRQGRVSEAFFGQGTRLTVV.

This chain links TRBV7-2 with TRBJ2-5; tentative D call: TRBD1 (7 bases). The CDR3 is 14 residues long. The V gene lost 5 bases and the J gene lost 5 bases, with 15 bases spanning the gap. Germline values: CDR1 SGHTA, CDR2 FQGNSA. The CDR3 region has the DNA TGTGCCAGCAGCCCGCCCCCAGGGGGGGAGACCCAGTACTTC. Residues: CASSPPPGGETQYF.

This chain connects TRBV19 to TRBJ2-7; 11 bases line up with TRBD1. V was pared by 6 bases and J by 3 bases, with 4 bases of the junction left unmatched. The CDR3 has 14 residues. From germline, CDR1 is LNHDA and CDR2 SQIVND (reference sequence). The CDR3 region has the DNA TGTGCCAGTAGCCCCGGGACAGGGGGCTACGAGCAGTACTTC. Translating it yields CASSPGTGGYEQYF.

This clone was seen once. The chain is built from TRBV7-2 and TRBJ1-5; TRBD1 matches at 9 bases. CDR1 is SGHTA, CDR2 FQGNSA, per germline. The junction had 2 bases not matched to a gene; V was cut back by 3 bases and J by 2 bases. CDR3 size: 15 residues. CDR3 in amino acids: CASSFRDRGNQPQHF. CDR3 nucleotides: TGTGCCAGCAGCTTTAGGGACAGGGGCAATCAGCCCCAGCATTTT.

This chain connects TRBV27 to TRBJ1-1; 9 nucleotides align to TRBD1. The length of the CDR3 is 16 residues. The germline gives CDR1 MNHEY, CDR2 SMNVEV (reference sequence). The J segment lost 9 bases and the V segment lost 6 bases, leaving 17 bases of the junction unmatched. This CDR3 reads CASSDGTGSLLGKAFF. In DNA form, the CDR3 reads TGTGCCAGCAGCGATGGGACAGGGTCGTTACTTGGGAAAGCTTTCTTT.

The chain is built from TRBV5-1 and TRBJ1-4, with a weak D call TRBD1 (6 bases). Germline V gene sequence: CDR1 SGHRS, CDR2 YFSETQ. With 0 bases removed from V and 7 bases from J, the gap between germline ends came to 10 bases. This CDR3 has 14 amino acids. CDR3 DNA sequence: TGCGCCAGCAGCTTGGAAGCAGGGGCTGAAAAACTGTTTTTT. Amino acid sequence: CASSLEAGAEKLFF.

The CDR3, as DNA: TGTGCCAGCAGCCCACGAACCAGGGTCCAAGAGACCCAGTACTTC. It translates to CASSPRTRVQETQYF. V and J are TRBV7-2 and TRBJ2-5, with D possibly matching TRBD1 (5 bases). Trimming stripped 5 bases from V and 1 base from J, with 14 bases between. Germline CDR1 is SGHTA and CDR2 is FQGNSA. This CDR3 contains 15 residues. The full variable domain, its missing parts supplied by reference TRBV7-2 and TRBJ2-5, is GAGVSQSPSNKVTEKGKDVELRCDPISGHTALYWYRQSLGQGLEFLIYFQGNSAPDKSGLPSDRFSAERTGGSVSTLTIQRTQQEDSAVYLCASSPRTRVQETQYFGPGTRLLVL.